This T cell receptor (beta chain) stems from a study of spatial heterogeneity in lung cancer. As for the study in general: Averaged across combinations, each unique TCR and UMI pairing appeared more than ten times in raw reads, which were uncorrected.

Every TCR cDNA molecule bore its own unique molecular identifier. One entry per CDR3 protein, called by TCRdb with MiXCR from the 5' RACE reads. In the table there are under 85,000 distinct CDR3 sequences, 7.5% to 9.5% of which are singletons. Study results and caveats: Resection blood, more than follow-up blood, showed ubiquitous expanded tumor TCRs.

This clonotype was seen many times. The antigen remains unidentified. As to time point: sample taken at primary tumor resection. Sequencing was performed on whole RNA extracted from tumor and nontumor lung tissue, or from frozen PBMC, and the material was left unsorted. Per germline, CDR1 SGHRS and CDR2 YFSETQ. V lost 0 bases to trimming and J lost 0 bases, with 10 bases between them. This CDR3 is built from 15 residues. The sample consisted of PBMCs, taken at surgery. The genes are TRBV5-1 and TRBJ2-7; D is possibly TRBD2 (5 bases). This TCR derives from a male donor with early-stage non-small cell lung cancer. The CDR3 region has the DNA TGCGCCAGCAGCTTGGCTTGGGAGAGCTCCTACGAGCAGTACTTC. Its protein is CASSLAWESSYEQYF. The full variable domain, its missing parts supplied by reference TRBV5-1 and TRBJ2-7, is KAGVTQTPRYLIKTRGQQVTLSCSPISGHRSVSWYQQTPGQGLQFLFEYFSETQRNKGNFPGRFSGRQFSNSRSEMNVSTLELGDSALYLCASSLAWESSYEQYFGPGTRLTVT.